This T cell receptor beta chain was profiled in a study of OX40 agonist ivuxolimab in advanced cancers. Study context: Subjects had a mean age of around 60 years, with a range of roughly 20 to 79; just over 80% were male.

Repertoires were generated with immunoSEQ multiplex PCR, while TCRdb's copy carries only in-frame clones and drops some. The table lists 50,000 to 65,000 clones, approximately 80% of them singletons. This specimen was CD4+ or CD8+ T cells sorted from blood, taken in a trial of the OX40 agonist ivuxolimab. This receptor was identified in an adult with an advanced solid tumor such as melanoma, head and neck, liver or kidney cancer.

The CDR3 DNA reads as TGCGCCAGCAGCTACCGACAGGTTTATGGGGATGGCTACACCTTC. The encoded protein is CASSYRQVYGDGYTF. V usage is TRBV5-1 and J usage is TRBJ1-2; TRBD1 might be the D (6 bases). The V gene's germline CDR1 is SGHRS and CDR2 YFSETQ. This CDR3 has 15 amino acids. Trimming left V 3 bases short and J 6 bases short, with 18 bases between.